These 24 T cell receptor beta chains were all obtained from the same sample, sequenced in a study of blood T cell repertoires in COVID-19. Assay: immunoSEQ multiplex PCR; the TCRdb copy retains only in-frame clones and omits some. Of a few hundred thousand clones listed, around 87% are singletons. Sequencing used peripheral blood. Source of these receptors: a woman aged 55-75 years with COVID-19, enrolled during active disease.

This clone has just a few counts. The J gene is TRBJ1-5, the V gene TRBV7-9; D is unclear. The V end lost 4 bases, the J end lost 4 bases, and 11 bases lay between the germline ends. CDR1 and CDR2 (germline): SEHNR, FQNEAQ (reference sequence). CDR3 size: 14 residues. The CDR3 bases are TGTGCCAGCAGCTCCCTCGGTGAAAATCAGCCCCAGCATTTT. It specifies CASSSLGENQPQHF.

The V and J genes are TRBV15 and TRBJ1-5, with TRBD1 as a possible D gene (6 bases). V shed 11 bases and J shed 4 bases, with 15 bases lying between them. CDR1 LNHNV and CDR2 YYDKDF come from the germline V gene (reference sequence). The CDR3 is 13 residues long. The CDR3 reads CAAQGGANQPQHF. The CDR3 DNA follows: TGTGCCGCACAAGGGGGGGCGAATCAGCCCCAGCATTTT. Variable domain in full (rest from reference TRBV15 and TRBJ1-5): DAMVIQNPRYQVTQFGKPVTLSCSQTLNHNVMYWYQQKSSQAPKLLFHYYDKDFNNEADTPDNFQSRRPNTSFCFLDIRSPGLGDTAMYLCAAQGGANQPQHFGDGTRLSIL.

The rearrangement joins TRBV18 to TRBJ1-2; no firm D call. Deletions cut 3 bases from V and 2 bases from J, with 10 bases between. CDR3 length: 14 residues. Germline values: CDR1 KGHSH, CDR2 LQKENI. CDR3 amino acids: CASSPDSENYGYTF. The CDR3 DNA sequence: TGTGCCAGCTCACCGGATTCGGAGAACTATGGCTACACCTTC. Full variable domain (remainder filled in from reference TRBV18 and TRBJ1-2): NAGVMQNPRHLVRRRGQEARLRCSPMKGHSHVYWYRQLPEEGLKFMVYLQKENIIDESGMPKERFSAEFPKEGPSILRIQQVVRGDSAAYFCASSPDSENYGYTFGSGTRLTVV.

The chain couples TRBV3-1 (or the pseudogene TRBV3-2) to TRBJ1-5; TRBD1 aligns across 11 bases. CDR3 length: 16 residues. The V and J ends lost 5 bases and 4 bases, in that order; junction bases with no gene match: 7. Germline V gene sequence: CDR1 LGHDT, CDR2 YNNKEL (reference sequence). The CDR3 sequence is CASSSGTGGWNQPQHF. In DNA, the CDR3 is TGTGCCAGCAGCTCCGGGACAGGGGGATGGAATCAGCCCCAGCATTTT.

The J gene is TRBJ1-3, the V gene TRBV5-1; 8 positions match TRBD1. V was pared by 5 bases and J by 0 bases, with 4 bases of the junction left unmatched. Germline values: CDR1 SGHRS, CDR2 YFSETQ. The CDR3 contains 15 residues. The CDR3 region is CASSWDRRSGNTIYF. In DNA form, the CDR3 reads TGCGCCAGCAGTTGGGACAGGCGCTCTGGAAACACCATATATTTT. The full variable domain, with the rest looked up from reference TRBV5-1 and TRBJ1-3, is KAGVTQTPRYLIKTRGQQVTLSCSPISGHRSVSWYQQTPGQGLQFLFEYFSETQRNKGNFPGRFSGRQFSNSRSEMNVSTLELGDSALYLCASSWDRRSGNTIYFGEGSWLTVV.

This clone was recorded a few times. This chain links TRBV9 with TRBJ2-1; the D is unclear. The CDR3 spans 14 residues. Trimming took 1 base from V and 3 from J, leaving 8 bases between them. Germline CDR1 SGDLS, CDR2 YYNGEE. CDR3 DNA sequence: TGTGCCAGCAGCGTAATTCTAGACTACAATGAGCAGTTCTTC. Residues: CASSVILDYNEQFF.

This clone was seen a single time. The rearrangement uses TRBV18 and TRBJ2-6; 9 bases are shared with TRBD1. Germline values: CDR1 KGHSH, CDR2 LQKENI. J lost 0 bases, V lost 4 bases, and 4 bases had no gene match. The CDR3 extends over 17 amino acids. This CDR3 reads CASSRDRAFSGANVLTF. The CDR3 bases are TGTGCCAGCTCACGGGACAGGGCCTTCTCTGGGGCCAACGTCCTGACTTTC. The whole variable domain, remainder taken from reference TRBV18 and TRBJ2-6, is NAGVMQNPRHLVRRRGQEARLRCSPMKGHSHVYWYRQLPEEGLKFMVYLQKENIIDESGMPKERFSAEFPKEGPSILRIQQVVRGDSAAYFCASSRDRAFSGANVLTFGAGSRLTVL.

J is TRBJ2-7 and V is TRBV5-4, with D perhaps matching TRBD1 (5 bases). The V end lost 1 base, the J end lost 5 bases, and 10 bases lay between the germline ends. The CDR3 is 13 amino acids. Germline V lookup: CDR1 SGHNT, CDR2 YYREEE (reference sequence). The CDR3 coding sequence is TGTGCCAGCAGCTTGCCCGCAGGGCACGAGCAGTACTTC. Its protein product is CASSLPAGHEQYF.

The genes are TRBV6-5 and TRBJ2-7; D uncertain. The V gene lost 0 bases and the J gene lost 6 bases, with 12 bases spanning the gap. This CDR3 is 14 amino acids long. Germline V gene lookup returns CDR1 MNHEY and CDR2 SVGAGI. In DNA form, the CDR3 reads TGTGCCAGCAGTTACTCTCGGGTAGCCCGCGAGCAGTACTTC. Translating gives CASSYSRVAREQYF.

V is TRBV18 and J is TRBJ1-5; no reliable D call. Trimming took 3 bases from V and 6 from J, leaving 12 bases between them. The length of the CDR3 is 14 residues. Looked up from germline, CDR1 is KGHSH and CDR2 is LQKENI. CDR3 nucleotide sequence: TGTGCCAGCTCACCCGCGTGGGGAGGTCAGCCCCAGCATTTT. Protein product: CASSPAWGGQPQHF.

The CDR3 DNA reads TGTGCCAGCAGCTTAGGACAAGAGAACACTGAAGCTTTCTTT. As protein: CASSLGQENTEAFF. The chain uses TRBV2 and TRBJ1-1; TRBD1 might be the D (5 bases). Per the germline V gene, CDR1 is SNHLY and CDR2 is FYNNEI. The CDR3 has 14 residues. V lost 6 bases and J 1 base, leaving 12 bases between the germline ends.

This clone was seen a single time. The chain has TRBV19 and TRBJ1-3; 7 bases map to TRBD1. The CDR3 length is 16 residues. Trimming took 5 bases from V and 0 from J; bases not matched to a gene: 7. Germline values: CDR1 LNHDA, CDR2 SQIVND (reference sequence). CDR3 residues: CASSHQRTGSGNTIYF. The CDR3 DNA is TGTGCCAGTAGTCACCAACGGACAGGCTCTGGAAACACCATATATTTT.

The chain recombines TRBV7-9 with TRBJ1-1; D is unclear. Between the trimmed V and J ends, which lost 5 bases and 1 base, there was a span of 5 bases. CDR1 SEHNR and CDR2 FQNEAQ come from the germline V gene (reference sequence). This CDR3 has 12 amino acids. The CDR3, as DNA: TGTGCCAGCAGCCGGGGGAACACTGAAGCTTTCTTT. Amino acids: CASSRGNTEAFF.

This CDR3 is CASSLVGGVQYF. The CDR3 DNA sequence: TGTGCCAGCAGCTTGGTGGGCGGGGTGCAGTACTTC. J is TRBJ2-7 and V is TRBV7-9; TRBD2 might be the D (6 bases). The CDR3 is made up of 12 amino acids. CDR1 is SEHNR, CDR2 FQNEAQ, per germline (reference sequence). V lost 3 bases, J lost 9 bases, and 12 bases lay in between.

The chain couples TRBV5-1 to TRBJ1-2, with TRBD1 as a possible D gene (6 bases). V shed 4 bases and J shed 4 bases, with 14 bases lying between them. The CDR3 contains 14 residues. CDR1 and CDR2 (germline): SGHRS, YFSETQ. DNA of the CDR3: TGCGCCAGCAGCCGCGGGTCCAGGGGCTATGGCTACACCTTC. This translates into CASSRGSRGYGYTF.

This chain connects TRBV3-1 (or the pseudogene TRBV3-2) to TRBJ2-2, with 7 positions matching TRBD1. This CDR3 is 15 amino acids long. Germline V gene sequence: CDR1 LGHDT, CDR2 YNNKEL (reference sequence). V was clipped by 6 bases and J by 0 bases; unmatched bases: 4. The CDR3 is CASRHRGTNTGELFF. The DNA for the CDR3 is TGTGCCAGCAGACACAGGGGAACGAACACCGGGGAGCTGTTTTTT.

The chain has TRBV10-3 and TRBJ2-3, with 9 positions matching TRBD2. Trimming took 8 bases from V and 5 from J; bases not matched to a gene: 5. The CDR3 is made up of 13 amino acids. Germline-derived CDR1 and CDR2 are ENHRY and SYGVKD. This CDR3 reads CAIHSGRGDTQYF. CDR3 sequence (DNA): TGTGCCATCCATAGCGGGAGAGGAGATACGCAGTATTTT.

This chain uses TRBV6-5 with TRBJ2-1; D call uncertain. Germline V gene lookup returns CDR1 MNHEY and CDR2 SVGAGI. The CDR3 loop spans 14 amino acids. The V end was cut by 2 bases, the J end by 7 bases, with 12 bases between. This CDR3 reads CASSYGAAANEQFF. The CDR3 DNA reads as TGTGCCAGCAGTTACGGAGCAGCTGCAAATGAGCAGTTCTTC.

The chain links TRBV12-3 or TRBV12-4 to TRBJ1-1, with TRBD1 as a possible D gene (5 bases). V was trimmed by 1 base and J by 5 bases, leaving 8 bases between them. CDR3 length: 13 residues. The DNA of the CDR3 is TGTGCCAGCAGTTTAGTGAAGGGGACTGAAGCTTTCTTT. This codes for CASSLVKGTEAFF.

The chain has TRBV10-1 and TRBJ2-7; maybe TRBD2 (6 bases). The CDR3 contains 15 residues. Trimming left V 3 bases short and J 0 bases short, with 12 bases between. Germline V CDR1 and CDR2: WNHNN, SYGVQD (reference sequence). The CDR3 nucleotides read TGCGCCAGCAGTGACAACCGGGAGAGCTCCTACGAGCAGTACTTC. Its protein is CASSDNRESSYEQYF.

The chain employs TRBV5-1 and TRBJ1-6, with TRBD1 identical over 7 bases. Looked up from germline, CDR1 is SGHRS and CDR2 is YFSETQ. V shed 2 bases, J shed 10 bases, and the junction held 6 bases outside the gene matches. The CDR3 sequence is 14 residues long. CDR3 nucleotide sequence: TGCGCCAGCAGCTTCAAACAGGGGAACTCACCCCTCCACTTT. Translated, it gives CASSFKQGNSPLHF. The entire variable domain, with the rest obtained from reference TRBV5-1 and TRBJ1-6, is as follows: KAGVTQTPRYLIKTRGQQVTLSCSPISGHRSVSWYQQTPGQGLQFLFEYFSETQRNKGNFPGRFSGRQFSNSRSEMNVSTLELGDSALYLCASSFKQGNSPLHFGNGTRLTVT.

The chain recombines TRBV9 with TRBJ2-1; tentatively, D is TRBD2 (5 bases). Germline-derived CDR1 and CDR2 are SGDLS and YYNGEE. The V gene lost 0 bases and the J gene lost 7 bases, with 11 bases spanning the gap. The CDR3 is made up of 14 amino acids. The DNA of the CDR3 is TGTGCCAGCAGCGTAGCTCGGCGCGGGAATGAGCAGTTCTTC. This translates into CASSVARRGNEQFF. The full variable domain, its missing parts supplied by reference TRBV9 and TRBJ2-1, is DSGVTQTPKHLITATGQRVTLRCSPRSGDLSVYWYQQSLDQGLQFLIQYYNGEERAKGNILERFSAQQFPDLHSELNLSSLELGDSALYFCASSVARRGNEQFFGPGTRLTVL.

The genes are TRBV10-3 and TRBJ2-7, with TRBD2 matching over 12 bases. The CDR3 is 15 amino acids. Germline V CDR1 and CDR2: ENHRY, SYGVKD. Trimming cost V 7 bases and J 3 bases; bases outside gene matches: 7. The CDR3 DNA is TGTGCCATCACTCCGACTAGCGGGAGTTTCTACGAGCAGTACTTC. Translation: CAITPTSGSFYEQYF.

V is TRBV18 and J is TRBJ1-4; D ambiguous. The CDR3 contains 15 residues. Germline V CDR1 and CDR2: KGHSH, LQKENI. With 6 bases removed from V and 8 bases from J, the gap between germline ends came to 19 bases. The CDR3 spells CASSDNEGVQEKLFF. CDR3 bases: TGTGCCAGCTCGGATAACGAGGGAGTTCAAGAAAAACTGTTTTTT.